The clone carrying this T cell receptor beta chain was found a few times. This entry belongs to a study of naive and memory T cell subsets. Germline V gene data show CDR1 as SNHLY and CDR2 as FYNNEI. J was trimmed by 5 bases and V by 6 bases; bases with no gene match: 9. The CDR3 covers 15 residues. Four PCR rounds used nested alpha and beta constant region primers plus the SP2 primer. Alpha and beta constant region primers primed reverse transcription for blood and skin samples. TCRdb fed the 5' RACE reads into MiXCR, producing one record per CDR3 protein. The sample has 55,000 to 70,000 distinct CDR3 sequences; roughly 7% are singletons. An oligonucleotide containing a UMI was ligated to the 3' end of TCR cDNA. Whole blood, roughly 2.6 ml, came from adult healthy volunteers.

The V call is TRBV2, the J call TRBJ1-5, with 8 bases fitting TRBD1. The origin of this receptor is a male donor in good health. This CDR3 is CASSNSGGWYQPQHF. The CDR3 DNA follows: TGTGCCAGCAGCAATTCAGGGGGCTGGTATCAGCCCCAGCATTTT.